These 18 T cell receptor beta chains share one sample of origin, sequenced in a study of T cell responses to AZD1222 COVID-19 vaccine. Clones were sequenced by immunoSEQ multiplex PCR, and TCRdb holds only the in-frame ones, with some missing. This sample has 120,000 or so clones, with around 86% found just once. The sequenced sample was peripheral blood, obtained 28 days after the second AZD1222 dose. These receptors were obtained from an adult who received the AZD1222 COVID-19 vaccine.

The gene calls are TRBV6-4 and TRBJ2-2; the D is unclear. The CDR3 runs to 12 residues. Germline values: CDR1 MRHNA, CDR2 SNTAGT. The V and J ends lost 0 bases and 5 bases respectively, with 1 base between them. The CDR3 nucleotides are TGTGCCAGCAGTGACTCAACCGGGGAGCTGTTTTTT. It encodes CASSDSTGELFF.

CDR3 sequence: CASSPSQGNEQFF. The CDR3 DNA follows: TGCGCCAGCAGCCCGTCCCAGGGTAATGAGCAGTTCTTC. The chain recombines TRBV5-1 with TRBJ2-1, with D perhaps matching TRBD1 (5 bases). CDR3 length: 13 residues. V was pared by 4 bases and J by 7 bases, with 12 bases between. Germline V gene data show CDR1 as SGHRS and CDR2 as YFSETQ.

The V gene is TRBV10-2, the J gene TRBJ2-2; 8 nucleotides agree with TRBD2. Germline lookup yields CDR1 WSHSY and CDR2 SAAADI. The junction had 1 base not matched to a gene; V was cut back by 0 bases and J by 4 bases. The length of the CDR3 is 15 residues. The CDR3 DNA reads TGCGCCAGCAGTGAGTCGCGGGGGGCCACCGGGGAGCTGTTTTTT. It yields the protein CASSESRGATGELFF.

The J gene is TRBJ1-5, the V gene TRBV9, with no clear D. CDR1 and CDR2 from the germline V gene are SGDLS and YYNGEE. Trimming pared 0 bases from V and 7 bases from J, leaving 8 bases between. CDR3 length equals 13 residues. The CDR3 region is CASSVGGVQPQHF. CDR3 DNA sequence: TGTGCCAGCAGCGTAGGGGGTGTACAGCCCCAGCATTTT.

J is TRBJ1-6 and V is TRBV6-5, with D possibly TRBD1 on 6 matching bases. Trimming removed 6 bases at V and 9 bases at J, with 15 bases between. In germline, CDR1 is MNHEY, CDR2 SVGAGI. There are 14 residues in the CDR3. CDR3 DNA: TGTGCCAGCAGCCGGGACCGGGACACTTCACCCCTCCACTTT. Amino acids: CASSRDRDTSPLHF.

V and J are TRBV27 and TRBJ1-5, with 7 bases aligning to TRBD1. Germline V gene lookup returns CDR1 MNHEY and CDR2 SMNVEV (reference sequence). The ends lost 4 bases at V and 6 bases at J; junction bases unmatched: 9. This CDR3 spans 15 amino acids. DNA for the CDR3: TGTGCCAGCAGTTCGGACAGGCCTCTTGTTCAGCCCCAGCATTTT. Translation gives CASSSDRPLVQPQHF.

The V and J genes are TRBV19 and TRBJ2-6, with D perhaps TRBD2 (6 bases). Trimming removed 3 bases at V and 0 bases at J, with 15 bases between. This CDR3 region has 18 residues. Germline V CDR1 and CDR2: LNHDA, SQIVND (reference sequence). This chain's CDR3 is CASSINNRESSGANVLTF. The DNA of the CDR3 is TGTGCCAGTAGTATTAACAACCGGGAGTCCTCTGGGGCCAACGTCCTGACTTTC.

The rearrangement links TRBV24-1 to TRBJ2-7; 10 positions agree with TRBD1. Germline V gene sequence: CDR1 KGHDR, CDR2 SFDVKD. The junction had 6 bases not matched to a gene; V was cut back by 4 bases and J by 4 bases. The CDR3 extends over 15 amino acids. DNA for the CDR3: TGTGCCACCAGTGAGTCAGGGACAGGGGTGTACGAGCAGTACTTC. Translation: CATSESGTGVYEQYF.

The chain employs TRBV27 and TRBJ1-2; D is perhaps TRBD1 (5 bases). The V gene's germline CDR1 is MNHEY and CDR2 SMNVEV (reference sequence). Trimming took off 8 bases at V and 4 bases at J, with 14 bases between the two ends. The length of the CDR3 is 13 residues. The CDR3 protein is CASGWGWGYGYTF. CDR3 bases: TGTGCCAGCGGATGGGGGTGGGGCTATGGCTACACCTTC.

This clone was recorded once. The rearrangement uses TRBV29-1 and TRBJ1-5; unclear D gene. The V end lost 0 bases, the J end lost 6 bases, and 6 bases lay between the germline ends. The V gene's germline CDR1 is SQVTM and CDR2 ANQGSEA. The CDR3 has 12 residues. CDR3 amino acids: CSVEDPGQPQHF. The CDR3 coding sequence is TGCAGCGTTGAAGATCCGGGTCAGCCCCAGCATTTT.

The chain links TRBV4-3 to TRBJ2-1, with 9 positions matching TRBD1. J was trimmed by 5 bases and V by 1 base; bases with no gene match: 3. Per the germline V gene, CDR1 is LGHNA and CDR2 is YSLEER. The CDR3 extends over 15 amino acids. Here the CDR3 DNA reads TGCGCCAGCAGCCAAGGGACAGGGGACGACAATGAGCAGTTCTTC. As protein: CASSQGTGDDNEQFF.

The chain couples TRBV4-3 to TRBJ2-7; the match to TRBD1 covers 11 bases. CDR1 is LGHNA, CDR2 YSLEER, per germline. J lost 0 bases, V lost 6 bases, and 4 bases had no gene match. The CDR3 loop spans 15 amino acids. CDR3 amino acids: CASRAGTGGSYEQYF. As DNA, the CDR3 is TGCGCCAGCAGGGCCGGGACAGGGGGCTCCTACGAGCAGTACTTC.

The sample holds a few counts of this clone. This chain joins TRBV6-5 and TRBJ2-1, with D unresolved. Germline V gives CDR1 MNHEY, CDR2 SVGAGI. With 3 bases removed from V and 5 bases from J, the gap between germline ends came to 8 bases. CDR3 length: 13 amino acids. CDR3 bases: TGTGCCAGCAGTTATGGCCGTAACAATGAGCAGTTCTTC. Protein: CASSYGRNNEQFF.

On this clone itself: Other DNA sequences in the sample encode the same CDR3. V and J are TRBV3-1 (or the pseudogene TRBV3-2) and TRBJ2-3; 9 nucleotides match TRBD2. The J segment lost 3 bases and the V segment lost 1 base, leaving 2 bases of the junction unmatched. CDR1 and CDR2 from the germline V gene are LGHDT and YNNKEL (reference sequence). The CDR3 has 15 amino acids. CDR3 DNA sequence: TGTGCCAGCAGCCAAGGCGGGGGGGCTACAGATACGCAGTATTTT. Amino acid sequence: CASSQGGGATDTQYF.

The rearrangement links TRBV28 to TRBJ2-7; D possibly corresponds to TRBD1 (6 bases). Deletions cut 5 bases from V and 4 bases from J, with 18 bases between. The germline V gene encodes CDR1 MDHEN and CDR2 SYDVKM. The CDR3 covers 15 residues. CDR3 sequence reads: CASSLRLQGTYEQYF. For the CDR3, the DNA is TGTGCCAGCAGTCTCCGCCTACAGGGAACATACGAGCAGTACTTC. The variable domain in full, completed from reference TRBV28 and TRBJ2-7, reads DVKVTQSSRYLVKRTGEKVFLECVQDMDHENMFWYRQDPGLGLRLIYFSYDVKMKEKGDIPEGYSVSREKKERFSLILESASTNQTSMYLCASSLRLQGTYEQYFGPGTRLTVT.

This chain joins TRBV6-2 or TRBV6-3 and TRBJ1-2, with no clear D. The CDR3 is 12 residues long. The germline gives CDR1 MNHEY, CDR2 SVGEGT. Trimming took 5 bases from V and 8 from J, leaving 12 bases between them. CDR3 sequence (DNA): TGTGCCAGCAGTGCTTCGGTAGGGGGCTACACCTTC. This translates into CASSASVGGYTF.

The chain is built from TRBV9 and TRBJ1-3; D uncertain. The CDR3 totals 15 residues. Trimming shortened V by 3 bases and J by 4 bases, and 14 bases separated the two germline ends. CDR1 and CDR2 (germline): SGDLS, YYNGEE. Here the CDR3 reads CASSARGLRGNTIYF. CDR3 coding DNA: TGTGCCAGCAGCGCTCGAGGCCTAAGGGGAAACACCATATATTTT.

The chain links TRBV5-1 to TRBJ1-5; a weak D match, TRBD1 (6 bases). The ends were cut back, 0 bases at V and 2 bases at J, with 9 bases in the middle. The CDR3 is 15 amino acids. Germline CDR1 is SGHRS and CDR2 is YFSETQ. CDR3: CASSLGGQGNQPQHF. The DNA of the CDR3 is TGCGCCAGCAGCTTGGGGGGGCAAGGCAATCAGCCCCAGCATTTT.